This TCR beta chain was identified during a study of long-term antiretroviral therapy in people with HIV. Whole-study results and caveats: Diversity increased after ART yet remained lower than in transplant donor controls. Whichever time point was examined, clones expanded before ART dominated the repertoire.

This CDR3 has 15 residues. CDR1 is MNHEY and CDR2 is SMNVEV in the germline V gene (reference sequence). Concerning this clone itself: Its antigen is unknown. The junction differs from germline at one of its ends, possibly a read error.

The libraries were made with immunoSEQ v3.0 at survey level. Some clones are missing from TCRdb's copy, which holds only in-frame ones; the method was immunoSEQ multiplex PCR. Of 20,000 to 25,000 clones in the sample, over 80% were seen once. The chain is built from TRBV27 and TRBJ2-7; 9 nucleotides match TRBD2. The sequence was obtained from a woman in her thirties or forties with HIV. Specimen: unsorted PBMCs, collected 1.2 years after starting antiretroviral therapy. The CDR3 here is CASRLGAGGSYEQYF. CDR3 DNA: TGTGCCAGCCGTTTAGGAGCGGGAGGCTCCTACGAGCAGTACTTC.